The rows below give T cell receptor beta chains drawn from one sample of a study of T cell repertoires in cytomegalovirus infection. Their specific antigens are unknown. A single record per CDR3 protein comes from TCRdb applying MiXCR to the reads. In the table there are roughly 920,000 distinct CDR3 sequences, approximately 32% of which are singletons. Specimen: cultured CD8+ T cells from PBMCs, collected from culture after CMV antigen stimulation. The origin of the receptors is a human donor in good health (CMV status not recorded). Some clones in this sample may be carry-over from other donors' samples. Both conserved end residues are part of each CDR3. D genes are given only for firm matches. Part of the rows lack a size; the others show once, few, many or a class for expanded clones.

d_call	v_call	j_call	clone_size	cdr3_nt	cdr3_aa
TRBD2	TRBV15	TRBJ2-3	few	TGTGCCACCAGCAGAACTAGCGGGGGCCCCGATACGCAGTATTTT	CATSRTSGGPDTQYF
TRBD1	TRBV11-2	TRBJ2-5	.	TGTGCCAGCAGCCTCGCTCCCGGGACAGGTTCAAGTAATCGGGAGACCCAGTACTTC	CASSLAPGTGSSNRETQYF
.	TRBV19	TRBJ2-1	.	TGTGCCAGTAGTATCGGGGCGGGGGCCACCAATGAGCAGTTCTTC	CASSIGAGATNEQFF
TRBD1	TRBV20-1	TRBJ1-2	.	TGCAGTGCTAGAGATCTTGTGGCAGGGGGGATGAAGGACTATGGCTACACCTTC	CSARDLVAGGMKDYGYTF
TRBD2	TRBV10-3	TRBJ2-3	.	TGTGCCATCAGTGAGTCACTAGCGGGGAAGGGAGCAGATACGCAGTATTTT	CAISESLAGKGADTQYF
TRBD2	TRBV7-6	TRBJ2-1	many	TGTGCCAGCAGCCGAGTCACTAGCGGGGGCTTCGCCTACAATGAGCAGTTCTTC	CASSRVTSGGFAYNEQFF
.	TRBV7-8	TRBJ1-5	many	TGTGCCAGCAGCGACCGACTCGAGCAGCCCCAGCATTTT	CASSDRLEQPQHF
.	TRBV7-6	TRBJ1-1	.	TGTGCCAGCAGCTTACCACCGGGACACCGGAACACTGAAGCTTTCTTT	CASSLPPGHRNTEAFF
.	TRBV20-1	TRBJ1-4	.	TGCAGTGCGCCGACAGCGGGGTTAAAGGAAAAACTGTTTTTT	CSAPTAGLKEKLFF
TRBD1	TRBV6-5	TRBJ1-6	.	TGTGCCAGCAGTTACACGCCCGGGACAGGGGATTCACCCCTCCACTTT	CASSYTPGTGDSPLHF
TRBD1	TRBV7-9	TRBJ2-3	many	TGTGCCAGCAGCCTCCAGACAGGGGGCGGAACAGATACGCAGTATTTT	CASSLQTGGGTDTQYF
.	TRBV2	TRBJ2-3	.	TGTGCCAGCAGACTCAATCCTACGCAGTATTTT	CASRLNPTQYF
.	TRBV19	TRBJ1-5	.	TGTGCCAGTTCACAGATCTTGTATAGCAATCAGCCCCAGCATTTT	CASSQILYSNQPQHF
.	TRBV19	TRBJ2-4	.	TGTGCCAGTAGCCTCTGGGGCGACCTAGCCAAAAACATTCAGTACTTC	CASSLWGDLAKNIQYF
TRBD1	TRBV4-1	TRBJ1-1	.	TGCGCCAGCAGCCAGCGACAGGGGAACACTGAAGCTTTCTTT	CASSQRQGNTEAFF
TRBD2	TRBV7-6	TRBJ2-7	.	TGTGCCAGCAGCTTAAGTAGCGGGGACTCCTACGAGCAGTACTTC	CASSLSSGDSYEQYF
TRBD1	TRBV15	TRBJ2-7	.	TGTGCCACCAGCAGACGTAGACAGGGAGCCTACGAGCAGTACTTC	CATSRRRQGAYEQYF
TRBD2	TRBV23-1	TRBJ2-5	many	TGCGCCAGCAGTCCGGCGGGGGGGCAAGAGACCCAGTACTTC	CASSPAGGQETQYF
TRBD1	TRBV2	TRBJ1-2	.	TGTGCCAGCAACGGATTACAGGGGGCCGGGTATGGCTACACCTTC	CASNGLQGAGYGYTF
.	TRBV7-9	TRBJ1-5	.	TGTGCCAGCAGCTTATTTGCAGGGAATAGCAATCAGCCCCAGCATTTT	CASSLFAGNSNQPQHF
.	TRBV7-9	TRBJ1-5	.	TGTGCCAGCAGCTTAGCGGCGGAGGAGGGGTCGCGAAATCAGCCCCAGCATTTT	CASSLAAEEGSRNQPQHF
TRBD2	TRBV6-5	TRBJ2-3	few	TGTGCCAGCAGAAGAAAACTAGCGGAAAGCACAGATACGCAGTATTTT	CASRRKLAESTDTQYF
.	TRBV2	TRBJ1-2	.	TGTGCCACGCCACAGGGAGGGAACTATGGCTACACCTTC	CATPQGGNYGYTF
TRBD1	TRBV7-9	TRBJ2-2	many	TGTGCCAGCAGCCCGACAGGGTTGAACACCGGGGAGCTGTTTTTT	CASSPTGLNTGELFF
.	TRBV12-3/TRBV12-4	TRBJ1-1	few	TGTGCCAGCAGTTTGAGGGGGACCTACACTGAAGCTTTCTTT	CASSLRGTYTEAFF
TRBD2	TRBV6-1	TRBJ2-1	.	TGTGCCAGCAGCCCTGGGACTAGTCCTTCTAATGAGCAGTTCTTC	CASSPGTSPSNEQFF
TRBD1	TRBV29-1	TRBJ2-3	.	TGCAGCGAGAGAGGGACAGGGAGCACAGATACGCAGTATTTT	CSERGTGSTDTQYF
TRBD2	TRBV11-2	TRBJ2-5	.	TGTGCCAGCAGCCTCTATAGCGGGGATCGGGAGACCCAGTACTTC	CASSLYSGDRETQYF
.	TRBV7-6	TRBJ2-6	many	TGTGCCAGCGGAGTGGGGGCCAACGTCCTGACTTTC	CASGVGANVLTF
.	TRBV7-2	TRBJ2-7	many	TGTGCCAGCAGCTCGGGACTGATTTCCTACGAGCAGTACTTC	CASSSGLISYEQYF
.	TRBV10-2	TRBJ1-6	few	TGCGCCAGCAGTGAGCCCGACAGTTATAATTCACCCCTCCACTTT	CASSEPDSYNSPLHF
TRBD2	TRBV2	TRBJ2-1	few	TGTGCCAGCAGTGAACGGGGGGGGGACTACAATGAGCAGTTCTTC	CASSERGGDYNEQFF
TRBD2	TRBV6-2/TRBV6-3	TRBJ2-2	.	TGTGCCAGCAGTTACGGGACTAGCGGGAACGGGGAGCTGTTTTTT	CASSYGTSGNGELFF
TRBD2	TRBV6-1	TRBJ2-5	many	TGTGCCAGCAGTAAGACTAGCGGGGGGAAAGAGACCCAGTACTTC	CASSKTSGGKETQYF
.	TRBV27	TRBJ2-2	.	TGTGCCAGCAGTAAGGATACCGGGGAGCTGTTTTTT	CASSKDTGELFF
.	TRBV7-9	TRBJ2-1	.	TGTGCCAGCAGCTTAGGGAGGACTGAATCGAATGAGCAGTTCTTC	CASSLGRTESNEQFF
TRBD1	TRBV20-1	TRBJ2-1	.	TGCAGTGCCTCTACGGACAGGGACCCCTCCAATGAGCAGTTCTTC	CSASTDRDPSNEQFF
.	TRBV13	TRBJ2-3	few	TGTGCCAGCAGCCCCGACGGTGGGGGACGAGATACGCAGTATTTT	CASSPDGGGRDTQYF
.	TRBV20-1	TRBJ1-1	.	TGCAGTGCTAGAGACCTGACCAGCGTCCAGGAAGGGTGGGTCACTGAAGCTTTCTTT	CSARDLTSVQEGWVTEAFF
TRBD2	TRBV7-3	TRBJ2-3	.	TGTGCCAGCAGCTTTTGGGGAGCTGGGAGGGTGACAGATACGCAGTATTTT	CASSFWGAGRVTDTQYF
TRBD2	TRBV7-9	TRBJ2-3	.	TGTGCCAGCAGCTCCCTGGGCGGGGGGGCCCAACTCTCAGATACGCAGTATTTT	CASSSLGGGAQLSDTQYF
TRBD1	TRBV6-6	TRBJ1-2	.	TGTGCCAGCAGTTACCGGACAGGGGATGGCTACACCTTC	CASSYRTGDGYTF
TRBD1	TRBV6-2/TRBV6-3	TRBJ2-5	few	TGTGCCAGCAGTTTGTCACAGGGGGCTGAGACCCAGTACTTC	CASSLSQGAETQYF
.	TRBV6-6	TRBJ1-1	few	TGTGCCAGCATCAAAGGTGGTGAAGCTTTCTTT	CASIKGGEAFF
.	TRBV19	TRBJ1-6	.	TGTGCCAGTAGTATACCGGACGGAGGAAGCTCCTATAATTCACCCCTCCACTTT	CASSIPDGGSSYNSPLHF
TRBD2	TRBV7-6	TRBJ2-1	few	TGTGCCAGCAGCGACGGACTAGCGGGGGGGCATAATGAGCAGTTCTTC	CASSDGLAGGHNEQFF
.	TRBV7-6	TRBJ2-1	few	TGTGCCAGCAGTCCGCTAGCAGGGGTTAATGAGCAGTTCTTC	CASSPLAGVNEQFF
.	TRBV12-3/TRBV12-4	TRBJ1-3	few	TGTGCCAGCAGTTTCGACTTTTTT	CASSFDFF
TRBD2	TRBV4-3	TRBJ2-1	.	TGCGCCAGCAGCATCCGGACTAGCGGGGGGTCGTACAATGAGCAGTTCTTC	CASSIRTSGGSYNEQFF
.	TRBV7-2	TRBJ1-5	many	TGTGCCAGCAGCATGACTTCAGGGTTATCCAATCAGCCCCAGCATTTT	CASSMTSGLSNQPQHF
TRBD1	TRBV12-5	TRBJ1-2	few	TGTGCTAGTGGTTTGGTCCAAACGAGCCCCTCCCGGGACAGGTCTGTCTATGGCTACACCTTC	CASGLVQTSPSRDRSVYGYTF
.	TRBV6-1	TRBJ2-6	.	TGTGCCAGCACTACACGGGGCCACTCTGGGGCCAACGTCCTGACTTTC	CASTTRGHSGANVLTF
.	TRBV4-1	TRBJ1-2	.	TGCGCCAGCAGCCAAGAGGAACTATATAGCTACACCTTC	CASSQEELYSYTF